This T cell receptor beta chain was profiled in a study of blood T cells in healthy people across ages. General study results and limits: Age brought a roughly linear fall in TCR beta diversity measured per million T cells.

Germline V gene sequence: CDR1 MGHDK, CDR2 SYGVNS. The CDR3 consists of 15 residues. Concerning this clonotype: Antigen unknown. The junction and the germline gene differ at one end; a read error may be behind it.

The authors ran a second PCR of about 7 to 12 cycles using a sample-barcoded 5' primer and a J-beta primer mix. With 12 random nucleotides, a template-switch adaptor tagged each individual cDNA molecule. TCRdb reprocessed the 5' RACE reads via MiXCR and lists one record per CDR3 protein. The data hold some 1.4 million distinct CDR3 sequences, with approximately 42% observed a single time. Sequencing input: blood. The TCR was taken from a woman between 18 and 29 years old in good health. The rearrangement links TRBV25-1 to TRBJ2-4; 7 bases agree with TRBD2. The end of the DNA is better explained by TRBJ2-7, so the J call may be wrong. In DNA form, the CDR3 reads TGTGCCAACAGTGGTCAGCGGGATATCGCCTACGAGCAGTACTTC. As protein: CANSGQRDIAYEQYF.